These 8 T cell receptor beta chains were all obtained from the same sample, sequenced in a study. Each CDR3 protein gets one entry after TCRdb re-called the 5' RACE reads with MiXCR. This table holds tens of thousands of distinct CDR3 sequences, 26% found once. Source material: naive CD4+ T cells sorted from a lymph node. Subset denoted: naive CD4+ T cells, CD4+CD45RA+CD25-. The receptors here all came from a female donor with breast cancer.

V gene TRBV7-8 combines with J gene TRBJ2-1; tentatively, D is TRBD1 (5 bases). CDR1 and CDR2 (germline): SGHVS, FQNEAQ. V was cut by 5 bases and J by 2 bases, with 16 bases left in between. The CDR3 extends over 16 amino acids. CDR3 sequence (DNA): TGTGCCAGCAGCCCCTATGGCAGGGCCACCTACAATGAGCAGTTCTTC. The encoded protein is CASSPYGRATYNEQFF. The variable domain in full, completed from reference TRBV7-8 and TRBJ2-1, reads GAGVSQSPRYKVAKRGQDVALRCDPISGHVSLFWYQQALGQGPEFLTYFQNEAQLDKSGLPSDRFFAERPEGSVSTLKIQRTQQEDSAVYLCASSPYGRATYNEQFFGPGTRLTVL.

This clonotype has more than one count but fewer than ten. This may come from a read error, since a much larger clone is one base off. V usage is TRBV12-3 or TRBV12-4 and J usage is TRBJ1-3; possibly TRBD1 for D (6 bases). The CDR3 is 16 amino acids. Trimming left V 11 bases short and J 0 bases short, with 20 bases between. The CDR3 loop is CACKWDTHSSGNTIYF. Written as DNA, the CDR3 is TGTGCCTGCAAATGGGACACACACAGCTCTGGAAACACCATATATTTT.

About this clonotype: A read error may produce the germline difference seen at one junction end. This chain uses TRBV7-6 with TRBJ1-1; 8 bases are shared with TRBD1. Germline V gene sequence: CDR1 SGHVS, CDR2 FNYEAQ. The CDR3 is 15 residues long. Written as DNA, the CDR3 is TGTGCCGGCAGCCCCGGGACAGGCGGGGAGACTGAAGCTTTCTTT. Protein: CAGSPGTGGETEAFF.

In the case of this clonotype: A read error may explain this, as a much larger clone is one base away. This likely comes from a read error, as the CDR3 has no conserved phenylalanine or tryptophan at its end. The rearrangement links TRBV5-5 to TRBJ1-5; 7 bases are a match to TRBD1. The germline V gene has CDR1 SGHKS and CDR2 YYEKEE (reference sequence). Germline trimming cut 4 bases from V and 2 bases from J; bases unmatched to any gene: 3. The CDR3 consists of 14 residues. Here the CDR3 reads CASSRQGGNQPQHS. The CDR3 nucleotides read TGTGCCAGCAGCCGACAGGGAGGCAATCAGCCCCAGCATTCT.

The DNA for the CDR3 is TGTGCCAGCAGTCTTAATTGGGATACCAAAAACATTCAGTACTTC. The encoded protein is CASSLNWDTKNIQYF. The chain employs TRBV6-5 and TRBJ2-4; D not certain. The CDR3 spans 15 residues. V was shortened by 5 bases and J by 2 bases, with 13 bases between the two germline ends. Germline CDR1 MNHEY, CDR2 SVGAGI.

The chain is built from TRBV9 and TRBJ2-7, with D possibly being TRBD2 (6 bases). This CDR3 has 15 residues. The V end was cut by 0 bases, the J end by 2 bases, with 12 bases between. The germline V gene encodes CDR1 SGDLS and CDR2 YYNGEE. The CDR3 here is CASSVGGNPTYEQYF. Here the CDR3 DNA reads TGTGCCAGCAGCGTAGGCGGGAACCCAACCTACGAGCAGTACTTC.

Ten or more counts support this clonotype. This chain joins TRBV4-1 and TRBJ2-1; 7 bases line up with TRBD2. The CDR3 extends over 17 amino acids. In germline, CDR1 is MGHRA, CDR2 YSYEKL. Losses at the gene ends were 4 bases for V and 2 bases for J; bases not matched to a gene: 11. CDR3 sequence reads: CASSRSPSGVTYNEQFF. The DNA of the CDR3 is TGCGCCAGCAGCCGTAGTCCAAGCGGGGTAACCTACAATGAGCAGTTCTTC.

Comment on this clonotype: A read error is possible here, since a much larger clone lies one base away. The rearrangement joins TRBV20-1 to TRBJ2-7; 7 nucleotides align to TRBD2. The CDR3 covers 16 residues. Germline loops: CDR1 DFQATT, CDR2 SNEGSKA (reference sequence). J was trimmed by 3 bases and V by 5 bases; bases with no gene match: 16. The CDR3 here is CSAGGHRDYEFYEQYF. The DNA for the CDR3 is TGCAGTGCTGGAGGCCACCGGGACTACGAATTCTACGAGCAGTACTTC.